This T cell receptor (beta chain) was recovered during a study of blood T cell repertoires in COVID-19. In the original analysis: How many nucleated cells were present was estimated from reference gene primer amplification. Assay used: immunoSEQ multiplex PCR; TCRdb lists only in-frame clones, some missing. V and J calls and clone size are given by that table; D and trimming were obtained from the DNA. The table has under 250,000 clones, around nine tenths seen once. CDR1 SGHNT and CDR2 YENEEA come from the germline V gene. The V segment lost 3 bases and the J segment 5 bases; nucleotides outside the gene matches: 5. The length of the CDR3 is 14 residues.

This receptor was obtained from a woman in her 40s who had been exposed to COVID-19. Material: PBMCs or T cells enriched from blood (not recorded which). This chain joins TRBV11-3 and TRBJ2-3; 7 positions agree with TRBD1. CDR3 nucleotide sequence: TGTGCCAGCAGCTTCCGGACAGGCGGAGATACGCAGTATTTT. This sequence encodes CASSFRTGGDTQYF.